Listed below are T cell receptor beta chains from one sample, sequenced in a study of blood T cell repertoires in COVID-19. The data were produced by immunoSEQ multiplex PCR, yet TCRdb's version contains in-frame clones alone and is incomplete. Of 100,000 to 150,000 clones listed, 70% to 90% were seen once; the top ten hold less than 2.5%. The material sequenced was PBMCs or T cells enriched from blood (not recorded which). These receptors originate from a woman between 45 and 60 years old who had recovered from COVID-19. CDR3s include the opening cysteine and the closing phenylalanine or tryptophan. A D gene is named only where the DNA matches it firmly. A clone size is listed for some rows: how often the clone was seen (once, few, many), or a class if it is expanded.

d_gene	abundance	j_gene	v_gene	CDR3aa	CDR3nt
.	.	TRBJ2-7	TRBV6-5	CASSYGSGKRYEQYF	TGTGCCAGCAGTTACGGCTCGGGGAAAAGGTACGAGCAGTACTTC
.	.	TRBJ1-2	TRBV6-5	CASSPRGGSLGYTF	TGTGCCAGCAGCCCCCGGGGGGGGAGTCTTGGCTACACCTTC
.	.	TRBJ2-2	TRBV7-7	CASSLGGGGTVTGELFF	TGTGCTAGCAGCTTAGGTGGGGGCGGTACCGTCACCGGGGAGCTGTTTTTT
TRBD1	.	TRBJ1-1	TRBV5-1	CASSDNRGGNTEAFF	TGCGCCAGCAGCGATAACAGGGGAGGGAACACTGAAGCTTTCTTT
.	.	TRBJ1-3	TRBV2	CASSESGNTIYF	TGTGCCAGCAGTGAGAGTGGAAACACCATATATTTT
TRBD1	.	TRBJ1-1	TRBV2	CASRAQGAPEAFF	TGTGCCAGCAGGGCGCAGGGGGCCCCTGAAGCTTTCTTT
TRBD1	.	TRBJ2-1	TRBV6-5	CASSYLQGFNEQFF	TGTGCCAGCAGTTATTTACAGGGGTTTAATGAGCAGTTCTTC
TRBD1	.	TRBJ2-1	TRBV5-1	CASSQRTGGGFSYNEQFF	TGCGCCAGCAGCCAAAGGACAGGGGGCGGGTTCTCCTACAATGAGCAGTTCTTC
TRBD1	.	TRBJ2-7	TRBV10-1	CASSKDRRLYEQYF	TGCGCCAGCAGTAAGGACAGGCGACTCTACGAGCAGTACTTC
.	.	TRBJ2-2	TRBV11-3	CASSLAVDTGELFF	TGTGCCAGCAGCTTAGCCGTAGACACCGGGGAGCTGTTTTTT
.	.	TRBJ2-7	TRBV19	CASSLGQSYEQYF	TGTGCCAGTAGTCTTGGACAATCCTACGAGCAGTACTTC
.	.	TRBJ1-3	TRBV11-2	CASSLPSSGNTIYF	TGTGCCAGCAGCTTACCGAGCTCTGGAAACACCATATATTTT
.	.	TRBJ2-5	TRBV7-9	CASIPPGYGTQYF	TGTGCCAGCATTCCCCCAGGTTACGGGACCCAGTACTTC
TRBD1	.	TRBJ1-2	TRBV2	CASSQDRQGSYGYTF	TGTGCCAGCAGCCAGGATCGACAGGGCTCGTATGGCTACACCTTC
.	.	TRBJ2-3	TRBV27	CASSFYVARGESTDTQYF	TGTGCCAGCAGTTTTTATGTCGCCCGTGGGGAGAGTACAGATACGCAGTATTTT
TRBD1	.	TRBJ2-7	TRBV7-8	CASQIQGAGEQYF	TGTGCCAGCCAGATACAGGGGGCCGGGGAGCAGTACTTC
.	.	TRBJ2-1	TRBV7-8	CASSPLWGASYNEQFF	TGTGCCAGCAGCCCGCTATGGGGAGCGTCCTACAATGAGCAGTTCTTC
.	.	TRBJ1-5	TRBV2	CASSEGGTSNQPQHF	TGTGCCAGCAGTGAGGGGGGGACGAGCAATCAGCCCCAGCATTTT
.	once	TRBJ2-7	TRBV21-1	CASSNKGWVTTYEQYF	TGTGCCAGCAGCAACAAGGGGTGGGTAACGACCTACGAGCAGTACTTC
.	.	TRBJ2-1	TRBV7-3	CASSEYGTQVGDNEQFF	TGTGCCAGCAGCGAATATGGGACACAGGTAGGGGACAATGAGCAGTTCTTC
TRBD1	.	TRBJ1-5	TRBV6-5	CASTQGAANQPQHF	TGTGCCAGCACCCAGGGGGCGGCCAATCAGCCCCAGCATTTT
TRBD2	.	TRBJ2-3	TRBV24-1	CATSPGLAGSTSTDTQYF	TGTGCCACCAGTCCGGGACTAGCGGGATCTACTAGCACAGATACGCAGTATTTT
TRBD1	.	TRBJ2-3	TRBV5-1	CASSPTGGLTDTQYF	TGCGCCAGCAGTCCGACAGGGGGCTTGACAGATACGCAGTATTTT
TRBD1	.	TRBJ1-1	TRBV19	CASSPTGQGALNTEAFF	TGTGCCAGTAGCCCCACGGGACAGGGGGCCCTGAACACTGAAGCTTTCTTT
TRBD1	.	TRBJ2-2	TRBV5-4	CASSGRTGAGGELFF	TGTGCCAGCAGCGGGAGGACAGGGGCTGGCGGGGAGCTGTTTTTT
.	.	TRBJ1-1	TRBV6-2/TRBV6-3	CASSYSVGGTEAFF	TGTGCCAGCAGTTACTCTGTGGGGGGCACTGAAGCTTTCTTT
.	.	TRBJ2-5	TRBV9	CASSVAAGALQETQYF	TGTGCCAGCAGCGTAGCGGCGGGGGCTCTGCAAGAGACCCAGTACTTC
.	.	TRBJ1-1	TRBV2	CASNNYAGLAEAFF	TGTGCCAGCAATAATTACGCAGGGTTGGCAGAAGCTTTCTTT
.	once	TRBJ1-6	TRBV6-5	CASSYWGRGNSPLHF	TGTGCCAGCAGTTACTGGGGCAGGGGTAATTCACCCCTCCACTTT
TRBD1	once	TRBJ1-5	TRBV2	CASKNSQGGQPQHF	TGTGCCAGCAAAAACTCACAGGGGGGTCAGCCCCAGCATTTT
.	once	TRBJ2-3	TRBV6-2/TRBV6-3	CASSNVGAVDTQYF	TGTGCCAGCAGTAACGTGGGGGCCGTAGATACGCAGTATTTT
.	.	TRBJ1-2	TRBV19	CASSIGGENYGYTF	TGTGCCAGTAGTATAGGAGGAGAGAACTATGGCTACACCTTC
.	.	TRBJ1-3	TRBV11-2	CASSGQTVLGGNTIYF	TGTGCCAGCAGCGGTCAGACAGTTTTGGGGGGAAACACCATATATTTT
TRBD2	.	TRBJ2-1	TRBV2	CASSAGEGYEQFF	TGTGCCAGCAGCGCGGGGGAGGGGTATGAGCAGTTCTTC
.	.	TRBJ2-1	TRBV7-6	CASSAQTPGGYNEQFF	TGTGCCAGCAGCGCCCAGACTCCTGGGGGGTACAATGAGCAGTTCTTC
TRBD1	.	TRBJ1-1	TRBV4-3	CASSQDRGTYNTEAFF	TGCGCCAGCAGCCAAGACAGGGGGACCTACAACACTGAAGCTTTCTTT
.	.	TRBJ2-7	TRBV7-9	CASSQSNEQYF	TGTGCCAGCAGCCAATCAAACGAGCAGTACTTC
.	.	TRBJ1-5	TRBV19	CASSIGQSNQPQHF	TGTGCCAGTAGTATTGGACAAAGCAATCAGCCCCAGCATTTT
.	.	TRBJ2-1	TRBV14	CASSQVVYNEQFF	TGTGCCAGCAGCCAAGTCGTGTACAATGAGCAGTTCTTC
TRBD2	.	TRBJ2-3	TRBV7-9	CASSSSGGARTDTQYF	TGTGCCAGCAGCTCTAGCGGGGGGGCAAGGACAGATACGCAGTATTTT
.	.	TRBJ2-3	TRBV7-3	CASSIGLTNTDTQYF	TGTGCCAGCAGCATAGGACTAACGAACACAGATACGCAGTATTTT
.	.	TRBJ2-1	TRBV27	CASSLSLGRGGYNEQFF	TGTGCCAGCAGTTTATCCCTGGGTAGGGGGGGCTACAATGAGCAGTTCTTC
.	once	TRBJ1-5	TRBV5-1	CASSPDSSSQPQHF	TGCGCCAGCAGCCCGGACTCTTCGAGTCAGCCCCAGCATTTT
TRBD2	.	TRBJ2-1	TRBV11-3	CASSPGLAGTNEQFF	TGTGCCAGCAGCCCGGGACTAGCGGGGACCAATGAGCAGTTCTTC
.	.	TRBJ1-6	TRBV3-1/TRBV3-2	CASSTQSGGHSPLHF	TGTGCCAGCAGCACACAATCCGGGGGTCATTCACCCCTCCACTTT
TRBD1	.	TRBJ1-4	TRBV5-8	CASSHEKGQGVREKLFF	TGTGCCAGCAGCCACGAAAAAGGCCAGGGGGTGAGGGAAAAACTGTTTTTT
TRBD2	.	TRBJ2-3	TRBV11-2	CASSKRDSTDTQYF	TGTGCCAGCAGCAAGCGGGACAGCACAGATACGCAGTATTTT
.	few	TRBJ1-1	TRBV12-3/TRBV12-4	CASSLRNTEAFF	TGTGCCAGCAGTTTACGGAACACTGAAGCTTTCTTT
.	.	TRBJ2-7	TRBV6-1	CASSEALQGDIIKLVYEQCF	TGTGCCAGCAGTGAAGCGCTTCAAGGGGACATCATCAAGTTAGTGTACGAGCAGTGCTTC
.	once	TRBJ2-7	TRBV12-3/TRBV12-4	CASSFNRNYEQYF	TGTGCCAGCAGTTTTAACAGGAACTACGAGCAGTACTTC
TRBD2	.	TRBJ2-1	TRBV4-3	CASSQILAGGPSEQFF	TGCGCCAGCAGCCAAATACTAGCGGGGGGGCCGTCTGAGCAGTTCTTC
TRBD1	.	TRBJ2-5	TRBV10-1	CASSEGRGLETQYF	TGCGCCAGCAGTGAGGGCAGGGGGCTGGAGACCCAGTACTTC
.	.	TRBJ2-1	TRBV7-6	CASSPPRGGAYNEQFF	TGTGCCAGCAGCCCACCGAGGGGGGGGGCGTACAATGAGCAGTTCTTC